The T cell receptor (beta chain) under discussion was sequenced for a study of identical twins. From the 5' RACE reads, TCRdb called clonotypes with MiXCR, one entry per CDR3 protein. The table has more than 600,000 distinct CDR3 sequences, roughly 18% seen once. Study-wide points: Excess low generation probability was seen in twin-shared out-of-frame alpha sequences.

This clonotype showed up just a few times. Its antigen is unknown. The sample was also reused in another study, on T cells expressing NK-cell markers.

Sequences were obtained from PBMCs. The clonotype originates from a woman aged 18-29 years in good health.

CDR3 bases: TGTGCCAGTAGGACCCTGACTAGCGGGTCCTACAATGAGCAGTTCTTC. Its translation: CASRTLTSGSYNEQFF. The rearrangement joins TRBV19 to TRBJ2-1; 10 bases fit TRBD2. CDR1 and CDR2 (germline): LNHDA, SQIVND (reference sequence). V gave up 6 bases and J gave up 1 base; unmatched junction bases: 6. The CDR3 spans 16 residues.